Listed here are 20 T cell receptor beta chains from one sample, sequenced in a study of CD8+ T cells in alopecia areata. Extracted from the samples, RNA was reverse transcribed into cDNA to serve as the sequencing template. Generated by immunoSEQ multiplex PCR, the TCRdb table keeps only in-frame clones and is missing some. The data hold around 160,000 clones, with 60% observed a single time. Treatment given: oral pan-JAK inhibitor, 5-10 mg twice daily. Sequenced here: CD4+ T cells sorted from blood, sampled at week 24, from a patient treated with tofacitinib. The receptors come from a human donor with alopecia areata.

As regards this clone: Other DNA sequences within the sample encode an identical CDR3. This chain connects TRBV2 to TRBJ2-5; no clear D gene. Between the trimmed V and J ends, which lost 3 bases and 5 bases, there was a span of 4 bases. CDR3 size: 11 residues. Germline V gene lookup returns CDR1 SNHLY and CDR2 FYNNEI. CDR3 loop: CASSEWETQYF. In nucleotides, the CDR3 is TGTGCCAGCAGTGAGTGGGAGACCCAGTACTTC.

The chain uses TRBV10-3 and TRBJ1-6; D may be TRBD1 (6 bases). This CDR3 comprises 14 residues. V lost 6 bases and J lost 7, with 13 bases in between. Looked up from germline, CDR1 is ENHRY and CDR2 is SYGVKD. The CDR3 here is CAIRAPGQNSPLHF. CDR3 DNA sequence: TGTGCCATCAGAGCACCGGGACAAAATTCACCCCTCCACTTT.

The V call is TRBV7-9, the J call TRBJ1-1; 7 bases agree with TRBD1. Germline V gene sequence: CDR1 SEHNR, CDR2 FQNEAQ (reference sequence). J was trimmed by 7 bases and V by 1 base; bases with no gene match: 3. CDR3 length: 13 amino acids. Here the CDR3 reads CASSLEGANEAFF. CDR3 coding DNA: TGTGCCAGCAGCTTAGAGGGGGCCAATGAAGCTTTCTTT.

This sequence joins TRBV15 and TRBJ2-6; 7 bases map to TRBD1. The V gene end was trimmed by 0 bases and the J gene end by 5 bases; junction bases not matched to a gene: 13. Germline V lookup: CDR1 LNHNV, CDR2 YYDKDF (reference sequence). The CDR3 sequence is 19 residues long. The CDR3 protein is CATSRDKWDSNLRANVLTF. CDR3 DNA sequence: TGTGCCACCAGCAGAGATAAGTGGGACAGCAATCTCCGGGCCAACGTCCTGACTTTC. Combining the CDR3 with reference TRBV15 and TRBJ2-6 gives the whole variable domain DAMVIQNPRYQVTQFGKPVTLSCSQTLNHNVMYWYQQKSSQAPKLLFHYYDKDFNNEADTPDNFQSRRPNTSFCFLDIRSPGLGDTAMYLCATSRDKWDSNLRANVLTFGAGSRLTVL.

This sequence joins TRBV25-1 and TRBJ2-3; D is possibly TRBD2 (7 bases). The germline V and J ends were trimmed by 3 bases and 8 bases, with 21 bases remaining between them. Looked up from germline, CDR1 is MGHDK and CDR2 is SYGVNS. This CDR3 region has 16 residues. CDR3 loop: CASSDPFAGEGGTQYF. The CDR3 nucleotides read TGTGCCAGCAGTGACCCCTTTGCAGGGGAGGGGGGTACGCAGTATTTT.

This clone was observed a handful of times. The rearrangement links TRBV29-1 to TRBJ1-1; weak D call: TRBD1 (5 bases). Germline V CDR1 and CDR2: SQVTM, ANQGSEA. The length of the CDR3 is 15 residues. Trimming took off 4 bases at V and 6 bases at J, with 21 bases between the two ends. CDR3 protein: CSVGSNRLSPAEAFF. The CDR3 DNA is TGCAGCGTTGGGTCAAACAGGCTTTCCCCAGCTGAAGCTTTCTTT. Based on the CDR3 plus reference TRBV29-1 and TRBJ1-1, the full variable domain is SAVISQKPSRDICQRGTSLTIQCQVDSQVTMMFWYRQQPGQSLTLIATANQGSEATYESGFVIDKFPISRPNLTFSTLTVSNMSPEDSSIYLCSVGSNRLSPAEAFFGQGTRLTVV.

This chain uses TRBV5-1 with TRBJ2-5; D is unclear. The CDR3 is 12 amino acids. The V and J ends lost 3 bases and 4 bases respectively, with 7 bases between them. CDR1 is SGHRS, CDR2 YFSETQ, per germline. For the CDR3, the DNA is TGCGCCAGCAGCTCAAATGTAGAGACCCAGTACTTC. It yields the protein CASSSNVETQYF.

The chain has TRBV18 and TRBJ2-3; unclear D gene. This CDR3 spans 11 amino acids. Germline loops: CDR1 KGHSH, CDR2 LQKENI. Trimming removed 6 bases from V and 3 bases from J, with 4 bases in between. The CDR3 here is CASSSTDTQYF. CDR3 nucleotides: TGTGCCAGCTCGTCGACAGATACGCAGTATTTT.

The rearrangement joins TRBV14 to TRBJ2-2, with D unclear. The CDR3 extends over 13 amino acids. Looked up from germline, CDR1 is SGHDN and CDR2 is FVKESK. V lost 4 bases, J lost 1 base, and 4 bases lay in between. Written as DNA, the CDR3 is TGTGCCAGCAGCCCCAGGAACACCGGGGAGCTGTTTTTT. Its translation is CASSPRNTGELFF.

The CDR3 is CASSYNEQFF. In DNA, the CDR3 is TGTGCCAGCAGTTACAATGAGCAGTTCTTC. This chain uses TRBV6-1 with TRBJ2-1; the D is unclear. This CDR3 is built from 10 residues. Trimming removed 5 bases at V and 4 bases at J, with 0 bases between. Per germline, CDR1 MNHNS and CDR2 SASEGT.

CDR3 loop: CASSAGTGVTGELFF. In nucleotides, the CDR3 is TGTGCCAGCAGCGCCGGGACAGGGGTCACCGGGGAGCTGTTTTTT. The genes are TRBV7-2 and TRBJ2-2; 10 bases match TRBD1. Germline V gene lookup returns CDR1 SGHTA and CDR2 FQGNSA. The V segment lost 5 bases and the J segment 4 bases; nucleotides outside the gene matches: 4. The CDR3 length is 15 residues.

This chain uses TRBV7-9 with TRBJ2-1, with D unresolved. Germline CDR1 reads SEHNR; CDR2 reads FQNEAQ (reference sequence). This CDR3 contains 11 residues. V lost 10 bases to trimming and J lost 9 bases, with 13 bases between them. The CDR3 DNA is TGTGCCACCTCACCGGTGGCTGAGCAGTTCTTC. Its translation is CATSPVAEQFF. The entire variable domain, with the rest obtained from reference TRBV7-9 and TRBJ2-1, is as follows: DTGVSQNPRHKITKRGQNVTFRCDPISEHNRLYWYRQTLGQGPEFLTYFQNEAQLEKSRLLSDRFSAERPKGSFSTLEIQRTEQGDSAMYLCATSPVAEQFFGPGTRLTVL.

On this clone itself: At one end, the junction sequence differs from germline, possibly due to a read error. V is TRBV7-9 and J is TRBJ2-7, with 7 bases that match TRBD1. Per the germline V gene, CDR1 is SEHNR and CDR2 is FQNEAQ (reference sequence). The CDR3 length is 15 residues. The CDR3 spells CASTLRGQPSYEQYF. The CDR3 DNA follows: TGTGCCAGCACCTTAAGGGGACAGCCCTCCTACGAGCAGTACTTC.

This clone has ten or more counts. The J gene is TRBJ1-6, the V gene TRBV5-1, with D tentatively TRBD1 (5 bases). Germline V gives CDR1 SGHRS, CDR2 YFSETQ. The length of the CDR3 is 16 residues. V gave up 1 base and J gave up 7 bases, with 15 bases separating them. The CDR3 sequence is CASSLSGRAGNSPLHF. DNA of the CDR3: TGCGCCAGCAGCTTGAGCGGCAGGGCTGGAAATTCACCCCTCCACTTT. Based on the CDR3 plus reference TRBV5-1 and TRBJ1-6, the full variable domain is KAGVTQTPRYLIKTRGQQVTLSCSPISGHRSVSWYQQTPGQGLQFLFEYFSETQRNKGNFPGRFSGRQFSNSRSEMNVSTLELGDSALYLCASSLSGRAGNSPLHFGNGTRLTVT.

The chain couples TRBV2 to TRBJ1-2; possibly TRBD1 for D (5 bases). V dropped 4 bases and J dropped 3 bases, with 9 bases sitting between them. The CDR3 loop spans 13 amino acids. Germline V gene sequence: CDR1 SNHLY, CDR2 FYNNEI. This chain's CDR3 is CASSADSDYGYTF. The CDR3 nucleotides read TGTGCCAGCAGTGCCGACAGTGACTATGGCTACACCTTC. The full variable domain, its missing parts supplied by reference TRBV2 and TRBJ1-2, is EPEVTQTPSHQVTQMGQEVILRCVPISNHLYFYWYRQILGQKVEFLVSFYNNEISEKSEIFDDQFSVERPDGSNFTLKIRSTKLEDSAMYFCASSADSDYGYTFGSGTRLTVV.

This clone was seen a handful of times. V usage is TRBV4-2 and J usage is TRBJ1-2, with TRBD1 matching over 7 bases. CDR3 length equals 15 residues. Looked up from germline, CDR1 is LGHNA and CDR2 is YNFKEQ. Trimming at V came to 0 bases and at J to 6 bases, leaving 7 bases not matched to a gene. The chain's CDR3 is CASSQDQDRLDGYTF. CDR3 nucleotides: TGTGCCAGCAGCCAAGATCAGGACAGGCTGGATGGCTACACCTTC.

The V call is TRBV29-1, the J call TRBJ2-2; unclear D gene. The CDR3 loop spans 11 amino acids. Germline V gives CDR1 SQVTM, CDR2 ANQGSEA. V was shortened by 4 bases and J by 5 bases, with 5 bases between the two germline ends. The CDR3, as DNA: TGCAGCGTTGTTGGAACCGGGGAGCTGTTTTTT. As protein: CSVVGTGELFF.

The rearrangement links TRBV29-1 to TRBJ1-1; D ambiguous. CDR1 SQVTM and CDR2 ANQGSEA come from the germline V gene. Trimming cost V 4 bases and J 0 bases, with 12 bases left between them. This CDR3 region has 14 residues. This chain's CDR3 is CSVGPGRMNTEAFF. The CDR3 DNA reads as TGCAGCGTTGGTCCGGGAAGAATGAACACTGAAGCTTTCTTT.

In its sample, this clone was seen once. The chain recombines TRBV30 with TRBJ2-2; possibly TRBD2 for D (6 bases). CDR1 GTSNPN and CDR2 SVGIG come from the germline V gene (reference sequence). Trimming took 8 bases from V and 7 from J, leaving 17 bases between them. The CDR3 is made up of 13 amino acids. CDR3 residues: CARQWGVGGELFF. The CDR3, as DNA: TGTGCCCGCCAGTGGGGGGTAGGCGGGGAGCTGTTTTTT.

The chain combines TRBV11-1 with TRBJ1-6, with D unresolved. The CDR3 consists of 14 residues. The V gene's germline CDR1 is SGHAT and CDR2 FQDESV (reference sequence). Trimming took 3 bases from V and 4 from J, leaving 7 bases between them. CDR3 sequence reads: CASSFMEYNSPLHF. CDR3 coding DNA: TGTGCCAGCAGCTTCATGGAGTATAATTCACCCCTCCACTTT.